This T cell receptor beta chain was observed in a study of shared clonotypes between healthy human individuals. Cells designated naive CD8 were CD45RO-negative and were positively selected for CCR7, with terminally differentiated effector memory CD45RA+ cells excluded. Points on this clone: The target antigen is unknown.

Study-wide findings and caveats: Though the depth was large, rarefaction showed that sorted-subset sequencing was incomplete. Naive CD4 clonotypes overlapped across a few donors at roughly 5%.

The table came from immunoSEQ multiplex PCR; TCRdb's copy has only in-frame clones and leaves some out. The table lists 2 million to 2.5 million clones, about 92% of them singletons. Trimming removed 4 bases from V and 7 bases from J; junction bases left unmatched: 7. Germline V gene sequence: CDR1 SGHTA, CDR2 FQGNSA. CDR3 size: 15 residues. This TCR derives from a man aged 18 to 30 in good health. Some clones in this sample may be carry-over from other donors' samples. V and J are TRBV7-2 and TRBJ2-3; 11 nucleotides match TRBD2. The source material was naive CD8+ T cells from PBMCs. CDR3 region: CASSSRTSGFNTQYF. The CDR3 DNA reads TGTGCCAGCAGCTCCCGGACTAGCGGGTTCAATACGCAGTATTTT.